This T cell receptor beta chain derives from a study of blood T cell repertoires in COVID-19 (TCRdb year 2020). For context, the study as a whole: Collaborator samples came from the United States, Italy and Spain and covered acute and convalescent phases of COVID-19. Where available, HLA class I and class II types were taken from metadata supplied by the sample provider and were not determined by assay-based typing. Deeply sampled blood TCRbeta repertoires from subjects exposed to, actively infected with, or recovered from COVID-19 were included in the dataset. The material from the prospective study consisted of cDNA or gDNA derived from T cells, B-cell-depleted T cells, or PBMCs. The samples were drawn from the first 160 participants of the ongoing ImmuneRACE study and from over 950 subjects provided by 6 global collaborators. The repertoires were released in a freely available public database intended as a resource for research on the immune response to SARS-CoV-2. The sample metadata nearly always contained a de-identified subject ID, COVID-19 status, age in years and sex. Summary of the overall study and its limitations: The quantity of clinical and demographic metadata differed by source and by participant and was supplied without curation.

The CDR3 numbers 16 residues from cysteine through phenylalanine. The CDR3 DNA has 48 bases and is translated from base 1. TCRbeta CDR3 regions were amplified from genomic DNA using the immunoSEQ Assay, a bias-controlled multiplex PCR. As for how the authors treated the data: Nucleated cell counts per sample were estimated from amplification of reference gene primers within the assay. To quantify the absolute abundance of each unique TCRbeta CDR3 rearrangement, sequence reads were collapsed and filtered. For each sample, productive Simpson clonality was calculated as the square root of Simpson's diversity index over productive rearrangements. TCRdb's version of the immuneACCESS table is confined to in-frame rearrangements and falls short of the full clone set. An unresolved V gene accounts for under half of the shortfall where checked; the remainder is of unknown origin. V, J and clone size derive from that table, while D and trimming were established from the DNA sequence. This sample is represented by about 170,000 clones; approximately 90% of them were singletons. The ten largest clones add up to approximately 6.5% of the sample.

The collaborating institutions used their own protocols to collect whole blood in K2EDTA tubes. For TCRbeta analysis, collaborators shipped samples as frozen whole blood, isolated PBMCs, or DNA extracted from either of those sample types. Notes on this clone: There is no known antigen for this receptor. Qualities for individual bases were not recorded, and no much larger clone is one base off.

Sequenced: peripheral blood. This sequence was found in a woman of 80 years or more in a cohort sampled during active or convalescent COVID-19. The sequence links TRBV21-1 to TRBJ1-2. TRBV21-1 is noted as a pseudogene. CDR3 protein: CASSNLRKRDFHGYTF. Here is the DNA: TGTGCCAGCAGCAATCTTCGGAAAAGGGACTTTCATGGCTACACCTTC.